This T cell receptor (beta chain) was captured in a study of response to subunit inactivated influenza vaccine. TCRdb analysed the RT-PCR reads with MiXCR anew, one entry per CDR3 protein. The data hold 300,000 to 350,000 distinct CDR3 sequences, with 21% observed a single time. Trimming removed 3 bases at V and 4 bases at J, with 6 bases between. CDR3 length: 12 amino acids. This clonotype occurred many times. The V call is TRBV12-3 or TRBV12-4, the J call TRBJ1-2; D is ambiguous. The specimen was PBMCs from blood, collected less than 22 months after vaccination. This TCR was recovered from a man aged 45-69 years who received an inactivated influenza vaccine. CDR3 bases: TGTGCCAGCAGTTTTTTCTCCTATGGCTACACCTTC. It specifies CASSFFSYGYTF.